These 9 T cell receptor beta chains originate from one sample sequenced in a study of cytomegalovirus exposure and HLA in healthy donors. Primers for the PCR totalled 60 Vbeta and 13 Jbeta. Some clones are missing from TCRdb's copy, which holds only in-frame ones; the method was immunoSEQ multiplex PCR. The repertoire consists of some 200,000 clones, with roughly 84% occurring once and the leading ten covering roughly 1.6%. The sample taken for sequencing was PBMCs. The source of these receptors is a man between 45 and 60 years old in good health and CMV-seronegative.

The chain employs TRBV9 and TRBJ2-5; D is unresolved. Germline CDR1 SGDLS, CDR2 YYNGEE. The CDR3 has 12 residues. V was clipped by 1 base and J by 3 bases, with 4 bases between them. The CDR3 DNA sequence: TGTGCCAGCAGCGTATCAGAAGAGACCCAGTACTTC. It encodes CASSVSEETQYF.

Details on this clone: The sample holds other DNA sequences that translate to the same CDR3. This CDR3 reads CASSLTGGPYNEQFF. CDR3 nucleotides: TGTGCCAGCAGCCTGACAGGGGGCCCCTACAATGAGCAGTTCTTC. The chain joins TRBV7-3 to TRBJ2-1, with TRBD1 matching 10 bases. Per germline, CDR1 SGHTA and CDR2 FQGTGA. The CDR3 runs 15 residues. Losses at the gene ends were 5 bases for V and 2 bases for J; bases not matched to a gene: 3. Full variable domain (remainder filled in from reference TRBV7-3 and TRBJ2-1): GAGVSQTPSNKVTEKGKYVELRCDPISGHTALYWYRQSLGQGPEFLIYFQGTGAADDSGLPNDRFFAVRPEGSVSTLKIQRTERGDSAVYLCASSLTGGPYNEQFFGPGTRLTVL.

The chain joins TRBV18 to TRBJ2-5, with D possibly matching TRBD1 (5 bases). The DNA end favors TRBJ2-7, so the J call may be wrong. Per the germline V gene, CDR1 is KGHSH and CDR2 is LQKENI. The CDR3 extends over 17 amino acids. This CDR3 reads CASSPLLGSQGSYEQYF. In DNA, the CDR3 is TGTGCCAGCTCCCCCCTATTGGGATCCCAGGGTTCCTACGAGCAGTACTTC.

As to this clone: This CDR3 is also generated by other DNA sequences in the sample. The chain is built from TRBV28 and TRBJ1-5, with 10 positions matching TRBD1. CDR3 length: 14 residues. From germline, CDR1 is MDHEN and CDR2 SYDVKM. V lost 3 bases, J lost 4 bases, and 0 bases stayed unmatched. The CDR3 spells CASSLDRGNQPQHF. CDR3 DNA sequence: TGTGCCAGCAGTTTGGACAGGGGGAATCAGCCCCAGCATTTT. The variable domain in full, with the rest retrieved from reference TRBV28 and TRBJ1-5, is DVKVTQSSRYLVKRTGEKVFLECVQDMDHENMFWYRQDPGLGLRLIYFSYDVKMKEKGDIPEGYSVSREKKERFSLILESASTNQTSMYLCASSLDRGNQPQHFGDGTRLSIL.

The chain has TRBV27 and TRBJ2-1; the match to TRBD2 covers 11 bases. With V trimmed by 4 bases and J by 6 bases, 2 bases remained unmatched. This CDR3 is built from 14 residues. In germline, CDR1 is MNHEY, CDR2 SMNVEV (reference sequence). The CDR3 DNA sequence: TGTGCCAGCAGTTGGGGACTAGCGGTCAATGAGCAGTTCTTC. Encoded protein: CASSWGLAVNEQFF.

Only a few counts were recorded for this clone. The chain joins TRBV30 to TRBJ2-1; D is unclear. V was clipped by 4 bases and J by 0 bases, with 10 bases between them. Germline CDR1 and CDR2: GTSNPN and SVGIG (reference sequence). The CDR3 length is 14 residues. CDR3 sequence (DNA): TGTGCCTGGAAGCGAGGTTCCTCCTACAATGAGCAGTTCTTC. This translates into CAWKRGSSYNEQFF.

This clone was counted only a few times. The chain links TRBV7-2 to TRBJ2-2; 8 nucleotides line up with TRBD2. V dropped 5 bases and J dropped 4; count of bases not matched to a gene: 6. The CDR3 extends over 15 amino acids. Germline V CDR1 and CDR2: SGHTA, FQGNSA. CDR3 DNA sequence: TGTGCCAGCAGCCCAAGCGGGAGCATCACCGGGGAGCTGTTTTTT. Translation: CASSPSGSITGELFF.

The chain links TRBV18 to TRBJ1-4; perhaps TRBD1 as D (5 bases). The germline gives CDR1 KGHSH, CDR2 LQKENI. There are 14 residues in the CDR3. The V gene lost 6 bases and the J gene lost 2 bases, with 10 bases spanning the gap. The DNA of the CDR3 is TGTGCCAGCTCCCTGCAGGGCACTAATGAAAAACTGTTTTTT. Its protein product is CASSLQGTNEKLFF.

The chain is built from TRBV7-6 and TRBJ1-4; maybe TRBD1 (5 bases). Trimming removed 1 base from V and 8 bases from J, with 14 bases in between. The germline CDR1 and CDR2 sequences are SGHVS and FNYEAQ. The CDR3 is 15 residues long. CDR3 sequence (DNA): TGTGCCAGCAGCTTAGGAGGGCGGGAGGGGGAAAAACTGTTTTTT. It encodes CASSLGGREGEKLFF.